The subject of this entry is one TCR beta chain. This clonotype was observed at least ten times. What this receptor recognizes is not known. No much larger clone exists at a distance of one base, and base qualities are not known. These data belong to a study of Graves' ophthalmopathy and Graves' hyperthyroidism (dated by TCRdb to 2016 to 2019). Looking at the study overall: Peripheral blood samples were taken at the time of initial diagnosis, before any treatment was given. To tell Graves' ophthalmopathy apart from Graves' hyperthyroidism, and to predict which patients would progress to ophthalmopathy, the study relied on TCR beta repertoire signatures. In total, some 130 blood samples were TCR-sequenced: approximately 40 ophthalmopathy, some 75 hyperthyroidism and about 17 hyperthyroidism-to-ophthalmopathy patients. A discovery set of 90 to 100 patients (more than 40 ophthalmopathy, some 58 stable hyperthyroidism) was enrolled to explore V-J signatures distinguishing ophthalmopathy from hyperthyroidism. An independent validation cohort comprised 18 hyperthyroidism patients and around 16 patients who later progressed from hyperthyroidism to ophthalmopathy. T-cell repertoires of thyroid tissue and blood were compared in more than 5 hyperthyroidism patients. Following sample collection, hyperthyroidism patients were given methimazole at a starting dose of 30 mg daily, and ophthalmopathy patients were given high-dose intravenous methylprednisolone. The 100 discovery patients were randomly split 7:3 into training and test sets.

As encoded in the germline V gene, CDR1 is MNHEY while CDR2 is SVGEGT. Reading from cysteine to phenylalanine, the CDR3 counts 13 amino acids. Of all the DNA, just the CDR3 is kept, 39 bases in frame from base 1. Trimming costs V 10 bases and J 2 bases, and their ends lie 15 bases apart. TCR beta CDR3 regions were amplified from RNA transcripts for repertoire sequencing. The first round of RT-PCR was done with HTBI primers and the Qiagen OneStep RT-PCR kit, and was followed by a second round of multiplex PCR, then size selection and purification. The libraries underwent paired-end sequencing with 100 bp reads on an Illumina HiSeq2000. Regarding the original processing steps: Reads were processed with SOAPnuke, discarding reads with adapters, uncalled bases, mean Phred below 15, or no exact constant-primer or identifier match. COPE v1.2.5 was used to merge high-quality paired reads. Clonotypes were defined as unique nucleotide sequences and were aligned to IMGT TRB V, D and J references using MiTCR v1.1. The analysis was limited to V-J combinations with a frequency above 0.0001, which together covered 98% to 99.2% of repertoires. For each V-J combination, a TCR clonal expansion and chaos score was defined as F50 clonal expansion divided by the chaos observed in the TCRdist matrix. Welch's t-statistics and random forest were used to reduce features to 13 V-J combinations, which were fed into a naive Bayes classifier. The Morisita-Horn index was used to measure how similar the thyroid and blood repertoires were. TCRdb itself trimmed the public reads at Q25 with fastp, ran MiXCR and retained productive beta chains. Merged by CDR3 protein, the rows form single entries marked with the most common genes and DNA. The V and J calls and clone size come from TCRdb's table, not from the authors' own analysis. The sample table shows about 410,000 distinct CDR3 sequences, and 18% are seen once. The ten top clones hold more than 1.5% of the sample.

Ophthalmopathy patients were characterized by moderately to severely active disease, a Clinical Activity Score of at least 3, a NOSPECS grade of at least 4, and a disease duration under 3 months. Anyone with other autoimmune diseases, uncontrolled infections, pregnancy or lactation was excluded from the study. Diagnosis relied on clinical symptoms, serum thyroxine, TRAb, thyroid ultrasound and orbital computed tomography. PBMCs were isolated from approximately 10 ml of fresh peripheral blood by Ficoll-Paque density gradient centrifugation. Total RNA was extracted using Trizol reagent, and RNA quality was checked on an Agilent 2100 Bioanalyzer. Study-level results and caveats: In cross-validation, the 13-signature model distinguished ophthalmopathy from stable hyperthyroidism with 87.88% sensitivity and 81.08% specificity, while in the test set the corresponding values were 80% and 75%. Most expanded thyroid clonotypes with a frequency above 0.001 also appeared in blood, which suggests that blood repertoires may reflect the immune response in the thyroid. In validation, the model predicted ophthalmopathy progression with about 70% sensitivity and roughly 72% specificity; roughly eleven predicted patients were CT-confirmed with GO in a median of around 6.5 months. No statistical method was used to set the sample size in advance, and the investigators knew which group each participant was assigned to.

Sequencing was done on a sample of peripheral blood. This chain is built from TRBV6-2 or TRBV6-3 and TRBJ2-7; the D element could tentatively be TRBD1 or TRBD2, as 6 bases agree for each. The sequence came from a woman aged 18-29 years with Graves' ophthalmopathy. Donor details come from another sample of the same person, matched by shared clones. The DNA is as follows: TGTGCCATAGATCTCCGGGGGCCCTACGAGCAGTACTTC. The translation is CAIDLRGPYEQYF.